This TCR beta chain was observed in a study of OX40 agonist ivuxolimab in advanced cancers. Regarding the complete study: The costimulatory receptor OX40 (CD134) was targeted by ivuxolimab, a fully human IgG2 agonistic monoclonal antibody. Intravenous ivuxolimab was administered to patients every 2 weeks at six dose levels: 0.01, 0.1, 0.3, 1.5, 3 and 10 mg/kg. Of the approximately 54 patients in dose escalation, about 20 had hepatocellular carcinoma, roughly 15 had melanoma, 9 had renal cell carcinoma and 9 had head and neck cancer. In the dose-escalation cohort, 75% to 85% of patients were male, and the mean age was 60 years with a range of about 23 to 79. Patients were allowed to have had prior anti-PD-1, anti-PD-L1 or anti-CTLA-4 therapy, and 40% of the dose-escalation patients had been treated with checkpoint inhibitors. Partial responses were achieved by three dose-escalation patients, of whom one had hepatocellular carcinoma and two had cutaneous melanoma. Peripheral TCRbeta sequencing was intended to test whether TCR sequence diversity was altered and clonal T-cell expansion was caused by ivuxolimab. The paper describes the monotherapy dose-escalation part (N = 52 patients) of the phase I trial of ivuxolimab.

There are 13 amino acids in the CDR3, from cysteine to phenylalanine inclusive. The sequence is cut down to CDR3 DNA, 39 bases in frame from base 1. V and J are truncated by 8 bases and 2 bases respectively, leaving an intervening sequence of 13 bases. The germline V gene encodes CDR1 SGHVS and CDR2 FQNEAQ. Worth noting for this clone: It has no known antigen specificity. Base qualities are not recorded, but no much larger clone differs from it by a single base.

The trial excluded patients who had a history of autoimmune disease or who were on systemic immunosuppression. Peripheral blood for TCR sequencing was collected from all dose cohorts at baseline, on cycle 4 day 1, and on cycle 7 day 1. Samples came from an open-label, multicenter, first-in-human phase I dose-escalation trial of ivuxolimab. Adults with locally advanced or metastatic head and neck squamous cell, hepatocellular, melanoma or renal cell carcinoma were enrolled in the trial. Before TCR sequencing, CD4+ T cells and CD8+ T cells were sorted from peripheral blood as separate populations. What the research found in general, with its limitations: After ivuxolimab, more expanded clones were found on average in CD8+ T cells than in CD4+ T cells. At doses of 0.1 to 3.0 mg/kg, clonal expansion of both CD4+ and CD8+ T cells in blood was seen between baseline and week 6. In partial responders in the 0.1-3.0 mg/kg groups, normalized peripheral clonal expansion was found to be among the lowest, especially among CD8+ T cells. Low levels of normalized T-cell clonal expansion were also seen in some nonresponding patients. Which antigens the clonally expanded peripheral T cells were specific for was not determined.

To sequence the TCRbeta CDR3 region, genomic DNA was isolated from the sorted cells. The immunoSEQ Assay was used for sequencing of TCRbeta CDR3 regions. The table was pulled from immuneACCESS by TCRdb, which kept in-frame rearrangements only. Such tables lose some clones; where checked, under half of the loss comes from unresolved V genes, and the rest has no known cause. In this sample the table shows under 80,000 clones, 85% of which occur a single time. The ten largest make up approximately 2% of the sample. Specimen: CD4+ or CD8+ T cells sorted from blood, collected in a trial of the OX40 agonist ivuxolimab. The sequence joins TRBV7-8 to TRBJ2-7; a tentative D call is TRBD1 (6 bases match). This TCR was sampled from an adult with an advanced solid tumor such as melanoma, head and neck, liver or kidney cancer. Here the CDR3 is given as CASGRGLTYEQYF. The nucleotide sequence reads as follows: TGTGCCAGCGGCAGGGGTCTTACCTACGAGCAGTACTTC.